This T cell receptor beta chain was recovered during a study of cytomegalovirus exposure and HLA in healthy donors. Study context: From HLA-typed donors, an early data release held tens of millions of unique TCRs.

Worth noting for this clone: Its antigen is unidentified.

PCR amplification relied on 60 Vbeta primers (plus 13 Jbeta primers). Only in-frame clones appear in the TCRdb table, and some are missing; sequencing was by immunoSEQ multiplex PCR. This sample's table reports 100,000 to 150,000 clones. General study points: Later on, a genetic analysis was performed. It linked a missense variant in DCLRE1C with V- and J-gene trimming of TCR beta. At a 0.05 false discovery rate, a later analysis found some 18,000 TCR beta sequences to be associated with HLA alleles. What was likely a sequencing artifact was a cluster of highly shared sequence variants.

Germline V gives CDR1 SGHRS, CDR2 YFSETQ. Trimming removed 5 bases at V and 8 bases at J, with 26 bases between. This CDR3 contains 17 residues. The sequenced material came from PBMCs. The source is a man aged 35-49 years in good health and CMV-seronegative. The chain is built from TRBV5-1 and TRBJ2-1; maybe TRBD2 (7 bases). This CDR3 is CASRAGRGGGLTDEQFF. In nucleotides, the CDR3 is TGCGCCAGCAGAGCGGGAAGGGGGGGCGGGCTTACAGATGAGCAGTTCTTC.